The 24 T cell receptor beta chains given below trace back to one sample, sequenced in a study of T cell responses to AZD1222 COVID-19 vaccine. Repertoires were generated with immunoSEQ multiplex PCR, while TCRdb's copy carries only in-frame clones and drops some. This sample has 26,000 or so clones, with roughly 84% found just once. The sample in question was peripheral blood, obtained 28 days after the second AZD1222 dose. Receptors originate from an adult who received the AZD1222 COVID-19 vaccine.

The J gene is TRBJ2-1, the V gene TRBV9, with 8 bases fitting TRBD1. This CDR3 contains 15 residues. J was trimmed by 1 base and V by 6 bases; bases with no gene match: 6. Germline V gene lookup returns CDR1 SGDLS and CDR2 YYNGEE. The CDR3 nucleotides read TGTGCCAGCACCCGACAGGGGAATTCCTACAATGAGCAGTTCTTC. Translation: CASTRQGNSYNEQFF.

This rearrangement joins TRBV7-9 to TRBJ1-2; weak D call: TRBD1 (5 bases). V lost 1 base and J 8 bases, leaving 17 bases between the germline ends. The CDR3 length is 15 residues. Germline CDR1 and CDR2: SEHNR and FQNEAQ (reference sequence). The CDR3 coding sequence is TGTGCCAGCAGCTTAGAAGGGACGACTTGGGGGGGCTACACCTTC. This sequence encodes CASSLEGTTWGGYTF.

The genes are TRBV5-4 and TRBJ1-3; 10 bases align to TRBD1. V dropped 2 bases and J dropped 0; count of bases not matched to a gene: 5. This CDR3 comprises 17 residues. CDR1 and CDR2 (germline): SGHNT, YYREEE (reference sequence). The chain's CDR3 is CASSFTDRGVSGNTIYF. CDR3 DNA: TGTGCCAGCAGCTTCACGGACAGGGGGGTCTCTGGAAACACCATATATTTT.

This rearrangement joins TRBV14 to TRBJ2-5; 8 bases agree with TRBD2. The CDR3 spans 16 residues. From germline, CDR1 is SGHDN and CDR2 FVKESK. With 4 bases clipped from V and 5 bases from J, the junction kept 12 bases outside the gene matches. The CDR3 nucleotides are TGTGCCAGCAGCCGGCCCTCGGGAGGGCATCGGGAGACCCAGTACTTC. This codes for CASSRPSGGHRETQYF.

The chain recombines TRBV11-2 with TRBJ1-2, with D unclear. The CDR3 is 13 residues long. Germline V CDR1 and CDR2: SGHAT, FQNNGV. V was trimmed by 5 bases and J by 7 bases, leaving 14 bases between them. This CDR3 is CASSVTVVAGYTF. The CDR3 bases are TGTGCCAGCAGCGTTACGGTGGTCGCTGGCTACACCTTC.

The chain recombines TRBV3-1 (or the pseudogene TRBV3-2) with TRBJ1-6; TRBD1 is a possible D gene (6 bases). There are 14 residues in the CDR3. The germline V and J ends were trimmed by 2 bases and 9 bases, with 11 bases remaining between them. Germline CDR1 LGHDT, CDR2 YNNKEL (reference sequence). The CDR3 coding sequence is TGTGCCAGCAGCCAAATACAGGGAAGTTCACCCCTCCACTTT. It codes for CASSQIQGSSPLHF.

The J gene is TRBJ2-7, the V gene TRBV5-4; D might be TRBD1 (5 bases). This CDR3 is 12 amino acids long. Per germline, CDR1 SGHNT and CDR2 YYREEE (reference sequence). Deletions cut 4 bases from V and 5 bases from J, with 10 bases between. The CDR3 DNA sequence: TGTGCCAGCAGCCGGGCCAGGGACGAGCAGTACTTC. Its protein is CASSRARDEQYF.

V is TRBV27 and J is TRBJ1-5; D is uncertain. CDR3 length equals 14 residues. V was cut by 0 bases and J by 5 bases, with 8 bases left in between. The germline gives CDR1 MNHEY, CDR2 SMNVEV (reference sequence). The CDR3 bases are TGTGCCAGCAGTTTATCGTGGATCGATCAGCCCCAGCATTTT. This codes for CASSLSWIDQPQHF.

The J gene is TRBJ1-4, the V gene TRBV5-1, with unresolved D. Trimming pared 0 bases from V and 3 bases from J, leaving 6 bases between. CDR1 and CDR2 (germline): SGHRS, YFSETQ. CDR3 size: 14 residues. The CDR3 loop reads CASSLAPPNEKLFF. The CDR3 DNA sequence: TGCGCCAGCAGCTTGGCCCCCCCTAATGAAAAACTGTTTTTT.

The rearrangement links TRBV28 to TRBJ1-2; D may be TRBD1 (6 bases). The germline V and J ends were trimmed by 5 bases and 4 bases, with 17 bases remaining between them. The CDR3 is 15 residues long. Germline CDR1 MDHEN, CDR2 SYDVKM. The CDR3 spells CASSLLGGGVYGYTF. CDR3 in DNA: TGTGCCAGCAGTCTCCTCGGGGGCGGGGTCTATGGCTACACCTTC.

The chain recombines TRBV6-2 or TRBV6-3 with TRBJ2-1; D not resolved. With 6 bases removed from V and 0 bases from J, the gap between germline ends came to 6 bases. The CDR3 consists of 13 residues. In germline, CDR1 is MNHEY, CDR2 SVGEGT. DNA of the CDR3: TGTGCCAGCAGCCCGAACTCCTACAATGAGCAGTTCTTC. It is translated as CASSPNSYNEQFF.

The chain recombines TRBV3-1 (or the pseudogene TRBV3-2) with TRBJ1-1; D is undetermined. Trimming stripped 3 bases from V and 4 bases from J, with 6 bases between. Germline CDR1 is LGHDT and CDR2 is YNNKEL (reference sequence). The CDR3 is 12 residues long. CDR3 residues: CASSHNFTEAFF. CDR3 DNA: TGTGCCAGCAGCCACAATTTCACTGAAGCTTTCTTT.

V is TRBV6-6 and J is TRBJ2-7; D is unclear. V gave up 3 bases and J gave up 1 base, with 10 bases separating them. CDR3 length: 14 residues. CDR1 MNHNY and CDR2 SVGAGI come from the germline V gene (reference sequence). CDR3 in amino acids: CASSYQGLSYEQYF. CDR3 in DNA: TGTGCCAGCAGTTATCAAGGGTTGTCCTACGAGCAGTACTTC.

The chain uses TRBV19 and TRBJ2-5, with D perhaps TRBD2 (6 bases). The CDR3 length is 13 residues. Germline lookup yields CDR1 LNHDA and CDR2 SQIVND (reference sequence). With 7 bases removed from V and 1 base from J, the gap between germline ends came to 10 bases. The CDR3 loop is CASNLGGQETQYF. The CDR3 DNA sequence: TGTGCCAGTAATTTGGGGGGCCAAGAGACCCAGTACTTC.

The V and J genes are TRBV4-3 and TRBJ2-2; the D gene is possibly TRBD1 (5 bases). CDR1 is LGHNA and CDR2 is YSLEER in the germline V gene. The V and J ends lost 2 bases and 4 bases respectively, with 8 bases between them. The CDR3 is 14 residues long. The CDR3 DNA reads as TGCGCCAGCAGCCAAAGGGGCTTCACCGGGGAGCTGTTTTTT. As protein: CASSQRGFTGELFF.

The chain joins TRBV21-1 to TRBJ2-2; the listed D gene, TRBD2, was not tested against the DNA. TRBV21-1 is deemed a pseudogene. The CDR3 has 18 amino acids. CDR3 in amino acids: CASSKRLAGSTNTGELFF. The CDR3 DNA sequence: TGTGCCAGCAGCAAGAGACTAGCGGGATCTACGAACACCGGGGAGCTGTTTTTT.

This clone was detected only a few times. The chain couples TRBV2 to TRBJ1-6; D is undetermined. The V and J ends lost 9 bases and 10 bases respectively, with 16 bases between them. This CDR3 has 13 residues. Germline values: CDR1 SNHLY, CDR2 FYNNEI. The CDR3 DNA sequence: TGTGCCAGTTTGGGTCTTCCTCCCTCACCCCTCCACTTT. It codes for CASLGLPPSPLHF. The entire variable domain, with the rest obtained from reference TRBV2 and TRBJ1-6, is as follows: EPEVTQTPSHQVTQMGQEVILRCVPISNHLYFYWYRQILGQKVEFLVSFYNNEISEKSEIFDDQFSVERPDGSNFTLKIRSTKLEDSAMYFCASLGLPPSPLHFGNGTRLTVT.

The chain has TRBV7-8 and TRBJ2-5, with D possibly being TRBD2 (5 bases). The CDR3 has 13 amino acids. V was clipped by 5 bases and J by 6 bases, with 13 bases between them. Looked up from germline, CDR1 is SGHVS and CDR2 is FQNEAQ. The CDR3 sequence is CASSLLDLQTQYF. CDR3 coding DNA: TGTGCCAGCAGCCTACTAGATTTACAGACCCAGTACTTC.

This rearrangement joins TRBV27 to TRBJ2-7, with 12 bases aligning to TRBD2. Losses at the gene ends were 4 bases for V and 6 bases for J; bases not matched to a gene: 4. This CDR3 comprises 14 residues. Germline V gives CDR1 MNHEY, CDR2 SMNVEV (reference sequence). The CDR3 DNA is TGTGCCAGCAGTTCACCGGGACTAGCGGGCGAGCAGTACTTC. Residues: CASSSPGLAGEQYF.

The chain employs TRBV21-1 and TRBJ2-7; whether TRBD1, the table's D call, matches the DNA was not checked. TRBV21-1 is labeled a pseudogene. CDR3 length: 16 amino acids. The CDR3 is CASSKVFGQFSYEQYF. In nucleotides, the CDR3 is TGTGCCAGCAGCAAAGTTTTCGGACAGTTCTCCTACGAGCAGTACTTC.

In its sample, this clone was seen once. The chain employs TRBV28 and TRBJ1-1; no clear D. The CDR3 consists of 14 residues. The germline CDR1 and CDR2 sequences are MDHEN and SYDVKM. Deletions cut 2 bases from V and 6 bases from J, with 13 bases between. The CDR3 DNA reads TGTGCCAGCAGTTTAGGGCCCCGTGGGGCTGAAGCTTTCTTT. Translating it yields CASSLGPRGAEAFF.

V usage is TRBV28 and J usage is TRBJ2-1, with D tentatively TRBD2 (7 bases). The ends were cut back, 8 bases at V and 8 bases at J, with 16 bases in the middle. The CDR3 is made up of 13 amino acids. CDR1 is MDHEN and CDR2 is SYDVKM in the germline V gene. Here the CDR3 DNA reads TGTGCCAGCGGGGGGGGCGGGAGATATGAGCAGTTCTTC. This encodes CASGGGGRYEQFF.

The J gene is TRBJ2-5, the V gene TRBV5-1; TRBD2 matches 10 bases. The V gene's germline CDR1 is SGHRS and CDR2 YFSETQ. V lost 4 bases to trimming and J lost 3 bases; unmatched junction nucleotides: 3. This CDR3 has 14 amino acids. The CDR3 region is CASSMSGREETQYF. In nucleotides, the CDR3 is TGCGCCAGCAGCATGAGCGGGAGGGAAGAGACCCAGTACTTC.

V gene TRBV28 combines with J gene TRBJ2-7; 10 bases are shared with TRBD1. Per germline, CDR1 MDHEN and CDR2 SYDVKM. Trimming cost V 10 bases and J 6 bases; bases outside gene matches: 9. The CDR3 spans 13 residues. CDR3 region: CATAGTGVFEQYF. The CDR3, as DNA: TGTGCCACCGCAGGGACAGGGGTGTTCGAGCAGTACTTC.